This T cell receptor (beta chain) derives from a study of cytomegalovirus exposure and HLA in healthy donors. About the research overall: There were some 81 million unique TCRs (from HLA-typed donors) in an early data release.

Broader study findings: A later look showed TCR association rates differing by HLA locus, highest for DRB1 and lowest for HLA-C. Testing in vitro showed three CMV-associated chains specific for CMV antigens.

A single count supports this clone. Its matching antigen is unknown. Primers included in the PCR were 60 Vbeta and 13 Jbeta primers. Here immunoSEQ multiplex PCR was the method, and the copy in TCRdb shows in-frame clones only, minus some. The profile shows roughly 180,000 clones, approximately 80% of them singletons. Germline CDR1 reads SQVTM; CDR2 reads ANQGSEA. The trim removed 5 bases at V and 1 base at J, leaving 6 bases unmatched. The CDR3 length is 14 residues. Material for sequencing was PBMCs. The receptor was isolated from a female donor in good health and CMV-seronegative. The rearrangement joins TRBV29-1 to TRBJ2-7; 9 nucleotides match TRBD2. This CDR3 is CSVYLAGPSYEQYF. The CDR3 DNA reads as TGCAGCGTTTATCTAGCGGGACCTTCCTACGAGCAGTACTTC.